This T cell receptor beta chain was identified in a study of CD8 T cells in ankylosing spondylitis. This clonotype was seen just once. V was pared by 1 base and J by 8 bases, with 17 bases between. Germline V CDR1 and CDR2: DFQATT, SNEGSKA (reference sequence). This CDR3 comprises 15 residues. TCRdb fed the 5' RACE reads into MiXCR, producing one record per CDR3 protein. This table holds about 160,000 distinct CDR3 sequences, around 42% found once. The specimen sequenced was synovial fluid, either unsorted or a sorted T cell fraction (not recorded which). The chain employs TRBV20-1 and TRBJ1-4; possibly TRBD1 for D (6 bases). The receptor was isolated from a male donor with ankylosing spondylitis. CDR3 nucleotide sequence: TGCAGTGCTAGAGGATCACAGGGAACGGACGAAAAACTGTTTTTT. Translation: CSARGSQGTDEKLFF.